This section outlines one T cell receptor beta chain sequence together with its context. The antigen is not known. A heparinised blood draw that averaged approximately 120 mL was obtained once from each donor. Trimming shortened V by 6 bases and J by 0 bases, and 11 bases separated the two germline ends. The CDR3 sequence is 14 residues long. The V gene's germline CDR1 is MRHNA and CDR2 SNTAGT. The data derive from a study of beta chain features in type 1 diabetes. Overall study findings and caveats: Shorter TCRB CDR3s, moderately but significantly so, marked every one of the four CD4+ subsets in Type 1 diabetes patients.

Expressed TCRB transcripts were sequenced because the entire RNA isolate underwent reverse transcription. Assay: immunoSEQ multiplex PCR; the TCRdb copy retains only in-frame clones and omits some. The sample yields about 280,000 clones, 14% to 15% seen once. This chain links TRBV6-4 with TRBJ1-1; tentative D call: TRBD1 (6 bases). The clonotype originates from a man aged 18-30 years with type 1 diabetes. Specimen: naive CD4+ T cells from blood. CDR3 sequence reads: CASRITGMNTEAFF. CDR3 coding DNA: TGTGCCAGCAGGATCACAGGGATGAACACTGAAGCTTTCTTT.